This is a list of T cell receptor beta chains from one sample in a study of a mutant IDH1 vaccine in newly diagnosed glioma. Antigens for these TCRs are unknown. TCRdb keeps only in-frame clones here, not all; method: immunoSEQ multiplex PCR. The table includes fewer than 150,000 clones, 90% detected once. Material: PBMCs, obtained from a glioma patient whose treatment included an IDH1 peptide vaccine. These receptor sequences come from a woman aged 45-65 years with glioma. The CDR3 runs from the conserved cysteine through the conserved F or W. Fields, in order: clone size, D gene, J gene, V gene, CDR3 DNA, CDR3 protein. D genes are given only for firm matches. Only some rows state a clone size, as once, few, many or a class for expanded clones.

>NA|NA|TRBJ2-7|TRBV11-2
TGTGCCAGCAGCTTAGTTAGCGGCTCCTACGAGCAGTACTTC
CASSLVSGSYEQYF
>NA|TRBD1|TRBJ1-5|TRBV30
TGTGCCTTCCTAGGACAGGGGGCAGGACAGCCCCAGCATTTT
CAFLGQGAGQPQHF
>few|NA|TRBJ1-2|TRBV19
TGTGCCAGTAGTACCGTGGACAGCGCTAACTATGGCTACACCTTC
CASSTVDSANYGYTF
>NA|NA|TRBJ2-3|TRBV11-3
TGTGCCAGCAGCTTGGGCGGGGAGGCAGATACGCAGTATTTT
CASSLGGEADTQYF
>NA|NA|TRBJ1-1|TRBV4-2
TGTGCCAGCAGCTTGTTCCACACAAACACTGAAGCTTTCTTT
CASSLFHTNTEAFF
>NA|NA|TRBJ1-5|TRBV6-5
TGTGCCAGCAGTCCGAGGATTGGGCTTGGGCAGCCCCAGCATTTT
CASSPRIGLGQPQHF
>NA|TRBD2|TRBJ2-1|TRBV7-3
TGTGCCAGCAGCTTCAGCGGGACTAGCCTACAGTTCTTC
CASSFSGTSLQFF
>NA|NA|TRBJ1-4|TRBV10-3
TGTGCCATCAGGGACGGGACTCATGGGGAAAAACTGTTTTTT
CAIRDGTHGEKLFF
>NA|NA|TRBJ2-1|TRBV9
TGTGCCAGCAGCGTAGGTACGGGCAACAATGAGCAGTTCTTC
CASSVGTGNNEQFF
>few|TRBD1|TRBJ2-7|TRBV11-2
TGTGCCAGCAGCTTAGTTGGGACAGGGGCGGTCGAGCAGTACTTC
CASSLVGTGAVEQYF
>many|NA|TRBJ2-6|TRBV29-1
TGCAGCACAAACTCTGGGGCCAACGTCCTGACTTTC
CSTNSGANVLTF
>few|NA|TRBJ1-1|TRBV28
TGTGCCAGCAGTCCGGCCATGAACACTGAAGCTTTCTTT
CASSPAMNTEAFF
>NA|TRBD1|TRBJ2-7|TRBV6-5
TGTGCCAGCACCCCCGGGGACAGGTACTACGAGCAGTACTTC
CASTPGDRYYEQYF
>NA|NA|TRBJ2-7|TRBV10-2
TGCGCCAGCAGTGCGGAGCGGTACGAGCAGTACTTC
CASSAERYEQYF
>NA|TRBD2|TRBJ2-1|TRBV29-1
TGCAGCGTTGACGCTAGCGGGAGGGGCTCCTACAATGAGCAGTTCTTC
CSVDASGRGSYNEQFF
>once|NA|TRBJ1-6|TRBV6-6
TGTGCCAGCAGTTCGGGACGGCTGGCTTCACCCCTCCACTTT
CASSSGRLASPLHF
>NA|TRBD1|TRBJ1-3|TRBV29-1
TGCAGCGTTGAAGCAGGGGGCGCCCGAAACACCATATATTTT
CSVEAGGARNTIYF
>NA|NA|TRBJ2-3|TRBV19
TGTGCCAGTACCCTCGAGGGGACAGATACGCAGTATTTT
CASTLEGTDTQYF
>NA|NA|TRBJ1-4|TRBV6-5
TGTGCCAGCAGTTACTCCCCTAATGAAAAACTGTTTTTT
CASSYSPNEKLFF
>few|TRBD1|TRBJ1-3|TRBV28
TGTGCCAGCAGTTTGGGGGGACAGGAGACGAACACCATATATTTT
CASSLGGQETNTIYF
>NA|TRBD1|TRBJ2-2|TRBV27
TGTGCCAGCAGTTTCTCCGGGACAGGGGTGACCGGGGAGCTGTTTTTT
CASSFSGTGVTGELFF
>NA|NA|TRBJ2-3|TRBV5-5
TGTGCCAGCAGCTTGCAGTCCAGGACAGACACAGATACGCAGTATTTT
CASSLQSRTDTDTQYF
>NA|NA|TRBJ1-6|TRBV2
TGTGCCAGCCTAGAGGCTCTATTTAGGGAAAATTCACCCCTCCACTTT
CASLEALFRENSPLHF
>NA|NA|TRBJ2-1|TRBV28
TGTGCCAGCAGTACCCCTGGCGGGAAAGGTGTGGGGTACAATGAGCAGTTCTTC
CASSTPGGKGVGYNEQFF
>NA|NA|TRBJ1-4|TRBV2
TGTGCCAGTCATCCCGGGGGGGGCCCCATGTTGGGGGAAAAACTGTTTTTT
CASHPGGGPMLGEKLFF
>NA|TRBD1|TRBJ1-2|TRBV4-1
TGCGCCAGCAGCCAAGATGTCGACAGGGTGTTGAGTGGCTACACCTTC
CASSQDVDRVLSGYTF
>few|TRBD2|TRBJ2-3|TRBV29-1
TGCAGCGTTGAAGCGGTGACTAGCGGCACAGATACGCAGTATTTT
CSVEAVTSGTDTQYF
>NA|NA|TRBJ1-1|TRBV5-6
TGTGCCAGCAGCTTGGATACGAACACTGAAGCTTTCTTT
CASSLDTNTEAFF
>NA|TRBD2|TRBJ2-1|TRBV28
TGTGCCAGCAGTCCCCGGGGACTAGCGGGAGGGCTTGGTGAGCAGTTCTTC
CASSPRGLAGGLGEQFF
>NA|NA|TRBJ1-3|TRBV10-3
TGTGCCATCAGTGAGTCGGACCCGGCCTCTGGAAACACCATATATTTT
CAISESDPASGNTIYF
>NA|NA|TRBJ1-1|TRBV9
TGTGCCAGCAGCGTAGAGGACGGAAGGAACACTGAAGCTTTCTTT
CASSVEDGRNTEAFF
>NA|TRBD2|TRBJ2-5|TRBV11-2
TGTGCCAGCAGCCTGGGACTAGCGGTGTACCAAGAGACCCAGTACTTC
CASSLGLAVYQETQYF
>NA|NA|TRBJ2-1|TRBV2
TGTGCCAGCAGTGAAGGCCGTCCCTACAATGAGCAGTTCTTC
CASSEGRPYNEQFF
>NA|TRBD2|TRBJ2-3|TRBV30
TGTGCCTGGAGTGACGGACTAGCGTTAACAGATACGCAGTATTTT
CAWSDGLALTDTQYF
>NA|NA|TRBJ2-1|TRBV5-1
TGTGCCAGCAGCTTCGACAGGGAGCAGTTCTTC
CASSFDREQFF
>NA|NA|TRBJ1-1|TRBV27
TGTGCCAGCAGCTCACAGACGTTTAACACTGAAGCTTTCTTT
CASSSQTFNTEAFF
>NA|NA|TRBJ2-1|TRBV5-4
TGTGCCAGCAGCTTGCAAGGGTTCAACAATGAGCAGTTCTTC
CASSLQGFNNEQFF
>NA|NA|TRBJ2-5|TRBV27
TGTGCCAGCATCCGCGGAAAGACCCAGTACTTC
CASIRGKTQYF
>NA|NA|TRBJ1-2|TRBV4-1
TGCGCCAGCAGCCAACTTGGGGGCGATAACTATGGCTACACCTTC
CASSQLGGDNYGYTF
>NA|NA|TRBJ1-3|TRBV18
TGTGCCAGCTCACCAGCGGGCCCCTCTGGAAACACCATATATTTT
CASSPAGPSGNTIYF